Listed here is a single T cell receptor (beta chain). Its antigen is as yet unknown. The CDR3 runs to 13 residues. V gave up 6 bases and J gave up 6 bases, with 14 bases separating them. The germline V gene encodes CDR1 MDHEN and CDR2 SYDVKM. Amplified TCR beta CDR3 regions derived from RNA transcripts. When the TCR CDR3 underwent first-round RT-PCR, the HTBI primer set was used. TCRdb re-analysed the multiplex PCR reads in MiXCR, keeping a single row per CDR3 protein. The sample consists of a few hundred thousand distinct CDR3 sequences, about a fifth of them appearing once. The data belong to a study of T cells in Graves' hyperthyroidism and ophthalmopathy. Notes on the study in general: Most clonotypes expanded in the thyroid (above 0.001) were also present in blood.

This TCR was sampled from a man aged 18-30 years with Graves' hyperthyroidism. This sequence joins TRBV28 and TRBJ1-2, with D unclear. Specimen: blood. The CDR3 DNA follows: TGTGCCAGCAGCCCAGCCACCATGGATGGCTACACCTTC. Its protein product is CASSPATMDGYTF.